The T cell receptor (beta chain) under discussion was sequenced for a study of blood T cell repertoires in COVID-19. Per the study methods: Estimation of nucleated cell counts was performed using reference gene primer amplification. Sequencing was performed with immunoSEQ multiplex PCR; in TCRdb, only in-frame clones are kept and a portion is missing. The V and J calls and the clone size are those of that table, but D and trimming were determined from the DNA. The sample carries under 200,000 clones, over 75% recorded once. To note about this clone: The same CDR3 is also encoded by other DNA sequences in this sample.

V lost 6 bases to trimming and J lost 3 bases, with 5 bases between them. The CDR3 has 12 residues. Sequenced material: PBMCs or T cells enriched from blood (not recorded which). This sequence joins TRBV12-3 or TRBV12-4 and TRBJ2-2; D gene ambiguous. This clonotype originated in a woman aged 45 to 65 who had recovered from COVID-19. CDR3 sequence reads: CASSRDTGELFF. The CDR3 DNA reads as TGTGCCAGCAGCCGGGACACCGGGGAGCTGTTTTTT.